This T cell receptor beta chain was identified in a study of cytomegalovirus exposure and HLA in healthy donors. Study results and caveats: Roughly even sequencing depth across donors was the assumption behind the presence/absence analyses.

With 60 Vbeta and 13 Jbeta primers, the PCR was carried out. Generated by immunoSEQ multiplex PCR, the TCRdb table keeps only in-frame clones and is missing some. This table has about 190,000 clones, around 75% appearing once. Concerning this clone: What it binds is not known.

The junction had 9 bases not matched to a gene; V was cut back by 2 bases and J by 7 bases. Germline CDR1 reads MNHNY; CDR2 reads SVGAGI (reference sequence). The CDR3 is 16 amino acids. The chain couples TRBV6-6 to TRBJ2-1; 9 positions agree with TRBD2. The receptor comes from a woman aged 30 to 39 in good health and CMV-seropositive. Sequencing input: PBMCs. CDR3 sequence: CASSYDVAGESNEQFF. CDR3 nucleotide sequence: TGTGCCAGCAGTTACGATGTAGCGGGAGAATCAAATGAGCAGTTCTTC.